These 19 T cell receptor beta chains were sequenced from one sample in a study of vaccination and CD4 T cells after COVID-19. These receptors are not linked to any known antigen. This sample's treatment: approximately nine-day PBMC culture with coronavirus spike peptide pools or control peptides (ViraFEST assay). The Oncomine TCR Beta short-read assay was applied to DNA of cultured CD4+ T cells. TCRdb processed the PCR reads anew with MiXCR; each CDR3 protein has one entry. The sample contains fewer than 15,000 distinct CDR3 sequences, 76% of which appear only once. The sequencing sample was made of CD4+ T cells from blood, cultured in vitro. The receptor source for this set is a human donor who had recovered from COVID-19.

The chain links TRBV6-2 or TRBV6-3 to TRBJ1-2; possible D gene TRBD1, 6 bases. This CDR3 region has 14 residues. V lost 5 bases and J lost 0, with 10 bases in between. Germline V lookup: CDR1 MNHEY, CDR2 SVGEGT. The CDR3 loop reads CASSDAGANYGYTF. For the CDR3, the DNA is TGTGCCAGCAGTGACGCAGGGGCTAACTATGGCTACACCTTC.

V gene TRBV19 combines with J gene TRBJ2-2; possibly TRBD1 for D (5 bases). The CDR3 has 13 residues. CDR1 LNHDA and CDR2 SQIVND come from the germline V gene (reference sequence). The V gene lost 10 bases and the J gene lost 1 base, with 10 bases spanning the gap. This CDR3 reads CAIGQGNTGELFF. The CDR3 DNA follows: TGTGCCATTGGGCAGGGGAACACCGGGGAGCTGTTTTTT.

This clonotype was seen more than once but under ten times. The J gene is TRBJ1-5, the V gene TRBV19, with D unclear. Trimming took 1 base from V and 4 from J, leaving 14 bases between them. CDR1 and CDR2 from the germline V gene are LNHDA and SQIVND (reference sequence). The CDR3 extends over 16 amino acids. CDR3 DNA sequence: TGTGCCAGTAGTATAGCGGCAGTTCCTAGGAATCAGCCCCAGCATTTT. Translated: CASSIAAVPRNQPQHF.

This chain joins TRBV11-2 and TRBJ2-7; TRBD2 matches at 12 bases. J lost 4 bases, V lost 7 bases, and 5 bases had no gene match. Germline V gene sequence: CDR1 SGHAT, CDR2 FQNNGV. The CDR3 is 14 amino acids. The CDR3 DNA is TGTGCCAGCACCGAGACTAGCGGGAGTTACGAGCAGTACTTC. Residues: CASTETSGSYEQYF.

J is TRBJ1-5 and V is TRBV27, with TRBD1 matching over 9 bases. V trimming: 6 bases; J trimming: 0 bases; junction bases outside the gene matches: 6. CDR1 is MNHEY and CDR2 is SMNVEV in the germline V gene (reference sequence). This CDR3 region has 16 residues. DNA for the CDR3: TGTGCCAGCAGGACAGGGGGACTGAATAGCAATCAGCCCCAGCATTTT. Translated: CASRTGGLNSNQPQHF.

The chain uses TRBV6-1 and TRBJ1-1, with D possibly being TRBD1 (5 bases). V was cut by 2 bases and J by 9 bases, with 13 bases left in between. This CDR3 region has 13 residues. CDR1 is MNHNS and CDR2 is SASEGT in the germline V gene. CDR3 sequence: CASSETGPPKAFF. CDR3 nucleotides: TGTGCCAGCAGTGAAACAGGACCCCCGAAAGCTTTCTTT.

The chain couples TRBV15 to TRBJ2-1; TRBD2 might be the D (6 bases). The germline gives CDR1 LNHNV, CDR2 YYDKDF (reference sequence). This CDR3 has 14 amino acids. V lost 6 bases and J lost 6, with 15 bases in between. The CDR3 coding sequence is TGTGCCACCAGAAGGGACTGGATCCGCAATGAGCAGTTCTTC. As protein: CATRRDWIRNEQFF.

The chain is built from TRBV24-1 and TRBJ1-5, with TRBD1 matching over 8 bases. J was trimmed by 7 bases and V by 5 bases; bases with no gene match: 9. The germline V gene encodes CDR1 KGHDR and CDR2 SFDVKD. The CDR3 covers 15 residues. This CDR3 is CATSVYTDRGQPQHF. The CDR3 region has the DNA TGTGCCACCAGTGTCTATACCGACAGGGGCCAGCCCCAGCATTTT.

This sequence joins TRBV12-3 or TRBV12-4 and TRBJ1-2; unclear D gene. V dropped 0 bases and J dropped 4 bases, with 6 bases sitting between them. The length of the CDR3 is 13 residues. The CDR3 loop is CASSLAQSYGYTF. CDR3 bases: TGTGCCAGCAGTTTAGCACAGAGCTATGGCTACACCTTC.

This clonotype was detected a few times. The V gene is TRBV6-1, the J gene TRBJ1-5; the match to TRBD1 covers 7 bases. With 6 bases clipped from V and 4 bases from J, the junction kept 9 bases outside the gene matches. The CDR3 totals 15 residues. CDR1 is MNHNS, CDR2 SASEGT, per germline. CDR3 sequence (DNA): TGTGCCAGCAGGCCAGGGACAGCCCCAAATCAGCCCCAGCATTTT. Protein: CASRPGTAPNQPQHF.

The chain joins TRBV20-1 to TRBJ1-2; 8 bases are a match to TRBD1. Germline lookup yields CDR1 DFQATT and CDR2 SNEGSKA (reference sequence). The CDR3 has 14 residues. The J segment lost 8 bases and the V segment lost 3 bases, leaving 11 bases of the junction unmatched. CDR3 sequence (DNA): TGCAGTGCTAGGGTTGTGGACAGGGTGAGCGGCTACACCTTC. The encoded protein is CSARVVDRVSGYTF.

CDR3 protein: CASSIARTGVEGYTF. The CDR3 nucleotides are TGTGCCAGTAGTATCGCCCGGACCGGAGTTGAGGGCTACACCTTC. This chain joins TRBV19 and TRBJ1-2; no definite D call. The V end was cut by 3 bases, the J end by 8 bases, with 19 bases between. From germline, CDR1 is LNHDA and CDR2 SQIVND (reference sequence). The CDR3 length is 15 residues. The full variable domain, its missing parts supplied by reference TRBV19 and TRBJ1-2, is DGGITQSPKYLFRKEGQNVTLSCEQNLNHDAMYWYRQDPGQGLRLIYYSQIVNDFQKGDIAEGYSVSREKKESFPLTVTSAQKNPTAFYLCASSIARTGVEGYTFGSGTRLTVV.

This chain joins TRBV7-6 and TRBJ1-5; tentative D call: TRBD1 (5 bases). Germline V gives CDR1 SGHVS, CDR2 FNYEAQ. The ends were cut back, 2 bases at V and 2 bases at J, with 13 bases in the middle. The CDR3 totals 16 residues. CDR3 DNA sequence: TGTGCCAGCAGCTTAAGGGCAGGGAGTGGCAATCAGCCCCAGCATTTT. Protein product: CASSLRAGSGNQPQHF.

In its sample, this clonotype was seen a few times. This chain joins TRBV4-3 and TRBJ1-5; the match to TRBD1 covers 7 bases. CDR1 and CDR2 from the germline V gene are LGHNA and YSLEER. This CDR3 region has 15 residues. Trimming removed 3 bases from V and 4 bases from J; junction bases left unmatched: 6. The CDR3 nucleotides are TGCGCCAGCAGCCAGGAGACAGGGTGGAATCAGCCCCAGCATTTT. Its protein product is CASSQETGWNQPQHF.

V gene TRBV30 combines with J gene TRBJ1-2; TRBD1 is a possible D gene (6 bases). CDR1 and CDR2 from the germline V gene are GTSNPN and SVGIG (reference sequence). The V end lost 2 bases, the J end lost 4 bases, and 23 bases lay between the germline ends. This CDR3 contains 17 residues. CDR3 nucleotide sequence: TGTGCCTGGAGTTTGGGGGGGCGCGGGGTTCTCGGCTATGGCTACACCTTC. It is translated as CAWSLGGRGVLGYGYTF. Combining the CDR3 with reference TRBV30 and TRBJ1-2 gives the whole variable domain SQTIHQWPATLVQPVGSPLSLECTVEGTSNPNLYWYRQAAGRGLQLLFYSVGIGQISSEVPQNLSASRPQDRQFILSSKKLLLSDSGFYLCAWSLGGRGVLGYGYTFGSGTRLTVV.

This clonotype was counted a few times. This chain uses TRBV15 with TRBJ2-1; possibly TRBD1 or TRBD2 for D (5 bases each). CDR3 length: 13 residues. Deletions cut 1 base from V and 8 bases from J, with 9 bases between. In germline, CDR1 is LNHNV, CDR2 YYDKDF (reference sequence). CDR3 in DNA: TGTGCCACCAGCAGAGTGAGGGGTTATGAGCAGTTCTTC. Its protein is CATSRVRGYEQFF.

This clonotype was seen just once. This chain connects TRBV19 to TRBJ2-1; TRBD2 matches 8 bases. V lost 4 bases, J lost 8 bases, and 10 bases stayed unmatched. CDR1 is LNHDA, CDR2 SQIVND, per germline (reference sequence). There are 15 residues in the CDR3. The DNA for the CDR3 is TGTGCCAGTAGTAGTAGCGGGGCGGGAGGTGATGAGCAGTTCTTC. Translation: CASSSSGAGGDEQFF.

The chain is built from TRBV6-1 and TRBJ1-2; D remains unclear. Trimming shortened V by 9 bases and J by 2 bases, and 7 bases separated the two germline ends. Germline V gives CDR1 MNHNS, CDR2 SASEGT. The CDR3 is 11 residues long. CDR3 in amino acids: CASTPNYGYTF. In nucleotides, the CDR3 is TGTGCCAGTACACCAAACTATGGCTACACCTTC.

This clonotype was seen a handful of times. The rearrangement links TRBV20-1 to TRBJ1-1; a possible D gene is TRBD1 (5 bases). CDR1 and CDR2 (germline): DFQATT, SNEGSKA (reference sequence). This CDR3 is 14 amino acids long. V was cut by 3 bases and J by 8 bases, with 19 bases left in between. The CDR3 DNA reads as TGCAGTGCTAGTCTCCGGGGGGTCGGCCCCGAAGCTTTCTTT. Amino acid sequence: CSASLRGVGPEAFF.